These T cell receptor beta chains were read from a single sample in a study of PD-1 blockade in classical Hodgkin lymphoma. This table comes from immunoSEQ multiplex PCR, and its TCRdb copy is limited to in-frame clones, with some not included. This table holds approximately 49,000 clones, approximately 80% found once. The sample here was peripheral blood mononuclear cells (PBMCs), taken before the fourth cycle of nivolumab. All receptors come from a human donor with classical Hodgkin lymphoma. Each CDR3 is given with its conserved first and last residue. A D gene is named only where the DNA matches it firmly. Clone sizes are given selectively: once, few, many, or a class where the clone is expanded.

j_call d_call v_call clone_size cdr3_nt cdr3_aa
TRBJ2-5 . TRBV23-1 . TGCGCCAGCCGCCCGAGCCCTTGGGGCCTCCAAGAGACCCAGTACTTC CASRPSPWGLQETQYF
TRBJ1-2 . TRBV9 few TGTGCCAGCAGATCACTGGGGGGGAATGTGGCTAACTATGGCTACACCTTC CASRSLGGNVANYGYTF
TRBJ1-5 . TRBV30 . TGTGCCTGGAGCGTTACAGGAAGTCAGCCCCAGCATTTT CAWSVTGSQPQHF
TRBJ2-7 . TRBV6-1 once TGTGCCAGCAGTGAGTTGAATTCCGGGGTTGGCGAGCAGTACTTC CASSELNSGVGEQYF
TRBJ2-2 . TRBV5-4 once TGTGCCAGCAGCTTTCGTCAGAGGGACACCGGGGAGCTGTTTTTT CASSFRQRDTGELFF
TRBJ2-2 . TRBV7-9 . TGTGCCATCAATGCGAACACCGGGGAGCTGTTTTTT CAINANTGELFF
TRBJ2-3 TRBD2 TRBV27 . TGTGCCAGCAGTCACACTAGCGGTACAGATACGCAGTATTTT CASSHTSGTDTQYF
TRBJ1-1 . TRBV2 few TGTGCCAGCAGCACGTCCCCTGGGGGCACTGAAGCTTTCTTT CASSTSPGGTEAFF
TRBJ2-5 TRBD2 TRBV5-1 . TGCGCCAGCAGCTTGGCTAGCGGGAGATCCCAGTACTTC CASSLASGRSQYF
TRBJ2-3 TRBD1 TRBV6-1 . TGTGCCAGCGGGACAGGTCAGTCAGATACGCAGTATTTT CASGTGQSDTQYF
TRBJ1-5 . TRBV19 . TGTGCCAGTAGTCCTTCGGGTTCCAATAGCAATCAGCCCCAGCATTTT CASSPSGSNSNQPQHF
TRBJ2-5 . TRBV6-6 . TGTGCCAGCAGTTCGAGGTCGATGAAAGAGACCCAGTACTTC CASSSRSMKETQYF
TRBJ2-1 TRBD2 TRBV2 once TGTGCCACCGGCGGGACTAGGAACAATGAGCAGTTCTTC CATGGTRNNEQFF
TRBJ2-3 . TRBV18 . TGTGCCAGCTCACCCCTTAGGGGAAGGAGGACAGATACGCAGTATTTT CASSPLRGRRTDTQYF
TRBJ1-1 . TRBV5-6 . TGTGCCAGCAGCTTGGGGGCACAGGGGAACACTGAAGCTTTCTTT CASSLGAQGNTEAFF
TRBJ2-1 . TRBV28 once TGTGCCAGCAGTAGTAATGAGCAGTTCTTC CASSSNEQFF
TRBJ2-4 . TRBV7-2 . TGTGCCAGCAGCTTCTTGGACGTGGGGTACTTC CASSFLDVGYF
TRBJ2-7 TRBD2 TRBV28 once TGTGCCAGCAGTCATAGCGGGAGGGCCTACGAGCAGTACTTC CASSHSGRAYEQYF